These 14 T cell receptor beta chains share one sample of origin, sequenced in a study of OX40 agonist ivuxolimab in advanced cancers. Here immunoSEQ multiplex PCR was the method, and the copy in TCRdb shows in-frame clones only, minus some. The sample has fewer than 50,000 clones, around 85% seen once. The source material was CD4+ or CD8+ T cells sorted from blood, sampled in a trial of the OX40 agonist ivuxolimab. These receptors all come from an adult with an advanced solid tumor such as melanoma, head and neck, liver or kidney cancer.

The rearrangement links TRBV9 to TRBJ2-2; 9 nucleotides line up with TRBD1. CDR1 and CDR2 (germline): SGDLS, YYNGEE. V shed 0 bases, J shed 3 bases, and the junction held 18 bases outside the gene matches. CDR3 length equals 21 residues. DNA for the CDR3: TGTGCCAGCAGCGTAGGGATCACGGTGGGGACAGGGTTCCCGGACACCGGGGAGCTGTTTTTT. Translated: CASSVGITVGTGFPDTGELFF. Variable domain in full (rest from reference TRBV9 and TRBJ2-2): DSGVTQTPKHLITATGQRVTLRCSPRSGDLSVYWYQQSLDQGLQFLIQYYNGEERAKGNILERFSAQQFPDLHSELNLSSLELGDSALYFCASSVGITVGTGFPDTGELFFGEGSRLTVL.

The rearrangement links TRBV9 to TRBJ2-3, with 8 bases lining up with TRBD2. Trimming cost V 0 bases and J 6 bases; bases outside gene matches: 21. Germline lookup yields CDR1 SGDLS and CDR2 YYNGEE. This CDR3 is built from 20 residues. The CDR3 sequence: CASSVEGSGTMLSFEDTQYF. CDR3 nucleotide sequence: TGTGCCAGCAGCGTAGAGGGTAGCGGGACTATGCTGAGTTTCGAGGATACGCAGTATTTT.

V is TRBV10-1 and J is TRBJ2-3; possibly TRBD1 for D (5 bases). Trimming removed 0 bases from V and 3 bases from J, with 10 bases in between. The germline CDR1 and CDR2 sequences are WNHNN and SYGVQD (reference sequence). The CDR3 loop spans 15 amino acids. The CDR3 DNA sequence: TGCGCCAGCAGTGAGTCCAGTAGGGGAACAGATACGCAGTATTTT. This encodes CASSESSRGTDTQYF.

The chain links TRBV11-2 to TRBJ1-5, with TRBD1 matching over 9 bases. The CDR3 has 15 residues. The V and J ends lost 0 bases and 7 bases, in that order; junction bases with no gene match: 4. CDR1 and CDR2 (germline): SGHAT, FQNNGV. CDR3 amino acids: CASSLDRTGAQPQHF. Written as DNA, the CDR3 is TGTGCCAGCAGCTTAGACCGGACAGGGGCCCAGCCCCAGCATTTT.

V gene TRBV4-2 combines with J gene TRBJ2-7; 9 positions match TRBD1. This CDR3 is built from 13 residues. Trimming cost V 2 bases and J 7 bases; bases outside gene matches: 3. Germline V gene data show CDR1 as LGHNA and CDR2 as YNFKEQ. In nucleotides, the CDR3 is TGTGCCAGCAGCCAACAGGACAGGGGTGAGCAGTACTTC. Its translation: CASSQQDRGEQYF.

The chain links TRBV4-1 to TRBJ2-1, with D unclear. This CDR3 is built from 16 residues. The V gene's germline CDR1 is MGHRA and CDR2 YSYEKL. V gave up 5 bases and J gave up 1 base, with 15 bases separating them. The CDR3 DNA is TGCGCCAGCAGCGAGCCCTCAAAGGGATCCTACAATGAGCAGTTCTTC. Translating gives CASSEPSKGSYNEQFF.

The chain is built from TRBV6-6 and TRBJ2-1, with 7 bases matching TRBD2. Germline V gene sequence: CDR1 MNHNY, CDR2 SVGAGI (reference sequence). Trimming cost V 6 bases and J 5 bases; bases outside gene matches: 7. The CDR3 totals 14 residues. CDR3 protein: CASRLSGPNNEQFF. As DNA, the CDR3 is TGTGCCAGCAGACTTAGCGGGCCCAACAATGAGCAGTTCTTC.

The chain joins TRBV4-1 to TRBJ1-2; D call uncertain. The length of the CDR3 is 14 residues. V gave up 0 bases and J gave up 2 bases, with 7 bases separating them. Germline CDR1 and CDR2: MGHRA and YSYEKL. The CDR3 region has the DNA TGCGCCAGCAGCCAAGATTGGAGAAACTATGGCTACACCTTC. Amino acid sequence: CASSQDWRNYGYTF.

This chain uses TRBV6-5 with TRBJ1-4; tentatively, D is TRBD1 (5 bases). V dropped 6 bases and J dropped 8 bases, with 13 bases sitting between them. CDR1 MNHEY and CDR2 SVGAGI come from the germline V gene. The length of the CDR3 is 13 residues. DNA for the CDR3: TGTGCCAGCAGGCCCGGGGACCAAGAAAAACTGTTTTTT. Its protein is CASRPGDQEKLFF.

The chain combines TRBV11-3 with TRBJ2-1; D is ambiguous. Germline lookup yields CDR1 SGHNT and CDR2 YENEEA. The CDR3 has 17 residues. The V gene lost 0 bases and the J gene lost 3 bases, with 15 bases spanning the gap. CDR3 protein: CASSLDDTPSFYNEQFF. The CDR3 DNA reads as TGTGCCAGCAGCTTAGACGATACTCCCTCCTTCTACAATGAGCAGTTCTTC.

This clone was detected once. The chain carries TRBV5-1 and TRBJ2-3; 9 bases are a match to TRBD1. Germline V CDR1 and CDR2: SGHRS, YFSETQ. The CDR3 has 13 amino acids. The V gene end was trimmed by 7 bases and the J gene end by 2 bases; junction bases not matched to a gene: 2. The CDR3 DNA reads as TGCGCCAGCCGACAGGGGGACACAGATACGCAGTATTTT. As protein: CASRQGDTDTQYF.

The chain links TRBV5-1 to TRBJ2-7, with 9 bases fitting TRBD1. The junction had 4 bases not matched to a gene; V was cut back by 2 bases and J by 1 base. Looked up from germline, CDR1 is SGHRS and CDR2 is YFSETQ. This CDR3 region has 15 residues. Written as DNA, the CDR3 is TGCGCCAGCAGCTTAGGTGGGACAGGGTCCTACGAGCAGTACTTC. Its protein product is CASSLGGTGSYEQYF.

This sequence joins TRBV5-4 and TRBJ2-3; D is possibly TRBD1 (5 bases). The CDR3 loop spans 16 amino acids. Trimming removed 0 bases from V and 0 bases from J, with 11 bases in between. Germline values: CDR1 SGHNT, CDR2 YYREEE (reference sequence). Here the CDR3 DNA reads TGTGCCAGCAGCTTGGAGGCAGGGCCGAGCACAGATACGCAGTATTTT. Translating gives CASSLEAGPSTDTQYF.

The chain employs TRBV5-4 and TRBJ1-1; no clear D. The V gene lost 3 bases and the J gene lost 6 bases, with 21 bases spanning the gap. This CDR3 spans 16 amino acids. Germline assignment: CDR1 SGHNT and CDR2 YYREEE (reference sequence). The CDR3 reads CASSSFLAGGSSEAFF. DNA for the CDR3: TGTGCCAGCAGCTCCTTCCTGGCAGGTGGGAGCTCTGAAGCTTTCTTT.